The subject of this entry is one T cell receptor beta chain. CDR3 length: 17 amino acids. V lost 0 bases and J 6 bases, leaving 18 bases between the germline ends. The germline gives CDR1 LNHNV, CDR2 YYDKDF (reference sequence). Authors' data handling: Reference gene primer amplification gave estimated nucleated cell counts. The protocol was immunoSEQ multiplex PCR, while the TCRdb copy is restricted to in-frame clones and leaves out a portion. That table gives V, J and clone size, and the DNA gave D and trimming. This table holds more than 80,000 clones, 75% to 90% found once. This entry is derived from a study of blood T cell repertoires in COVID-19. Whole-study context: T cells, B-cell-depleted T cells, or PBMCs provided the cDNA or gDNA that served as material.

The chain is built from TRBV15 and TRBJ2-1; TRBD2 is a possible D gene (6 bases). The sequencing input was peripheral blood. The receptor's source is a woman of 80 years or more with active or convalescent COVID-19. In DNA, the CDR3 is TGTGCCACCAGCAGAGATAGTTTTCAGCGGGCCGGCAATGAGCAGTTCTTC. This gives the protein CATSRDSFQRAGNEQFF.